A single sample gave rise to the 27 T cell receptor beta chains below, sequenced in a study of vaccination and CD4 T cells after COVID-19. Sequenced with the Oncomine TCR Beta short-read assay was DNA taken from cultured CD4+ T cells. TCRdb re-analysed the PCR reads in MiXCR, keeping a single row per CDR3 protein. The repertoire holds over 10,000 distinct CDR3 sequences, with roughly 55% as singletons. Specified treatment: approximately 10-day PBMC culture with coronavirus spike peptide pools or control peptides (ViraFEST assay). No antigens are known for them. Sequencing used CD4+ T cells from blood, cultured in vitro. The source is a human donor who had recovered from COVID-19.

The rearrangement links TRBV5-4 to TRBJ2-3; TRBD1 is a possible D gene (6 bases). CDR1 is SGHNT and CDR2 is YYREEE in the germline V gene (reference sequence). The V end lost 0 bases, the J end lost 0 bases, and 14 bases lay between the germline ends. CDR3 size: 17 residues. The DNA of the CDR3 is TGTGCCAGCAGCTTGGTGAGGGGGAGAGTCAGCACAGATACGCAGTATTTT. As protein: CASSLVRGRVSTDTQYF.

This sequence joins TRBV20-1 and TRBJ2-2; maybe TRBD2 (7 bases). There are 13 residues in the CDR3. The V end was cut by 5 bases, the J end by 7 bases, with 14 bases between. Germline V gene sequence: CDR1 DFQATT, CDR2 SNEGSKA (reference sequence). CDR3: CSAQRGGFGELFF. In DNA form, the CDR3 reads TGCAGTGCTCAGAGGGGGGGATTCGGGGAGCTGTTTTTT.

In this sample, this clonotype turned up a few times. This chain joins TRBV20-1 and TRBJ2-2; 10 positions match TRBD2. Per the germline V gene, CDR1 is DFQATT and CDR2 is SNEGSKA (reference sequence). CDR3 length equals 14 residues. With 5 bases clipped from V and 4 bases from J, the junction kept 4 bases outside the gene matches. CDR3 amino acids: CSALRLAGTGELFF. The CDR3 DNA reads TGCAGTGCTTTGAGACTAGCGGGCACCGGGGAGCTGTTTTTT.

This clonotype was observed once. The CDR3 is CASSLDIGGGYGYTF. In DNA form, the CDR3 reads TGTGCCAGCAGCTTAGATATAGGCGGCGGCTATGGCTACACCTTC. The chain links TRBV7-8 to TRBJ1-2; no clear D gene. Germline CDR1 is SGHVS and CDR2 is FQNEAQ. Trimming stripped 1 base from V and 4 bases from J, with 13 bases between. The CDR3 extends over 15 amino acids.

J is TRBJ2-2 and V is TRBV20-1; the D is unclear. Germline V lookup: CDR1 DFQATT, CDR2 SNEGSKA (reference sequence). The CDR3 has 14 residues. With 6 bases removed from V and 3 bases from J, the gap between germline ends came to 14 bases. For the CDR3, the DNA is TGCAGTGCCTTGGGCCCCGTCGACACCGGGGAGCTGTTTTTT. Its translation is CSALGPVDTGELFF.

A few counts support this clonotype. The rearrangement joins TRBV20-1 to TRBJ2-3, with D possibly TRBD2 on 6 matching bases. Trimming removed 3 bases at V and 2 bases at J, with 12 bases between. CDR1 is DFQATT, CDR2 SNEGSKA, per germline (reference sequence). CDR3 size: 14 residues. DNA for the CDR3: TGCAGTGCTAGGTTGGGGGACTTCACAGATACGCAGTATTTT. Protein sequence: CSARLGDFTDTQYF.

This chain connects TRBV19 to TRBJ1-1; D remains unclear. Trimming shortened V by 5 bases and J by 1 base, and 8 bases separated the two germline ends. This CDR3 has 13 amino acids. From germline, CDR1 is LNHDA and CDR2 SQIVND (reference sequence). CDR3 in amino acids: CASSFRQNTEAFF. CDR3 sequence (DNA): TGTGCCAGTAGTTTCCGACAGAACACTGAAGCTTTCTTT.

Concerning this clonotype itself: The junction departs from germline at one end; a sequencing error may be responsible. The gene calls are TRBV7-9 and TRBJ2-5, with D perhaps assigned TRBD1 or TRBD2 (5 bases each). CDR3 length: 16 amino acids. Germline lookup yields CDR1 SEHNR and CDR2 FQNEAQ (reference sequence). CDR3 in DNA: TGTGCCAGCAGCACCCGAATGGGACCTAAGCAAGCGACCCAGTACTTC. Amino acids: CASSTRMGPKQATQYF. Variable domain in full (rest from reference TRBV7-9 and TRBJ2-5): DTGVSQNPRHKITKRGQNVTFRCDPISEHNRLYWYRQTLGQGPEFLTYFQNEAQLEKSRLLSDRFSAERPKGSFSTLEIQRTEQGDSAMYLCASSTRMGPKQATQYFGPGTRLLVL.

This chain uses TRBV6-4 with TRBJ2-7, with D uncertain. Looked up from germline, CDR1 is MRHNA and CDR2 is SNTAGT. There are 14 residues in the CDR3. The V gene lost 4 bases and the J gene lost 0 bases, with 10 bases spanning the gap. The CDR3 reads CASSVDASSYEQYF. In DNA, the CDR3 is TGTGCCAGCAGTGTGGACGCCAGCTCCTACGAGCAGTACTTC.

The chain is built from TRBV7-9 and TRBJ2-7; TRBD2 matches at 10 bases. Unmatched junction bases numbered 8, after V lost 5 bases and J lost 7 bases. There are 14 residues in the CDR3. Germline CDR1 is SEHNR and CDR2 is FQNEAQ (reference sequence). For the CDR3, the DNA is TGTGCCAGCAGCCCAGGGACTAGCGTGAGAGAGCAGTACTTC. Protein: CASSPGTSVREQYF.

The chain carries TRBV20-1 and TRBJ2-7; TRBD2 aligns across 10 bases. This CDR3 spans 15 amino acids. V lost 1 base and J lost 5; bases outside the gene matches: 8. Germline CDR1 is DFQATT and CDR2 is SNEGSKA (reference sequence). DNA for the CDR3: TGCAGTGCTAGAGGGTCTAGCGGGAGTTTAGACGAGCAGTACTTC. Protein: CSARGSSGSLDEQYF.

The gene calls are TRBV7-3 and TRBJ2-2, with a weak D call TRBD1 (5 bases). Trimming left V 2 bases short and J 4 bases short, with 5 bases between. Germline V gene sequence: CDR1 SGHTA, CDR2 FQGTGA. The CDR3 is 13 amino acids. The CDR3 loop is CASSLDSTGELFF. The DNA of the CDR3 is TGTGCCAGCAGCTTAGACAGCACCGGGGAGCTGTTTTTT. The variable domain in full, completed from reference TRBV7-3 and TRBJ2-2, reads GAGVSQTPSNKVTEKGKYVELRCDPISGHTALYWYRQSLGQGPEFLIYFQGTGAADDSGLPNDRFFAVRPEGSVSTLKIQRTERGDSAVYLCASSLDSTGELFFGEGSRLTVL.

The chain carries TRBV7-8 and TRBJ1-6, with 10 nucleotides matching TRBD1. Losses at the gene ends were 3 bases for V and 8 bases for J; bases not matched to a gene: 7. This CDR3 contains 16 residues. Germline V gives CDR1 SGHVS, CDR2 FQNEAQ. In nucleotides, the CDR3 is TGTGCCAGCAGCTTGGTAGTGGGGACAGGGGATTCACCCCTCCACTTT. Translation: CASSLVVGTGDSPLHF.

This clonotype was seen only a few times. The chain joins TRBV20-1 to TRBJ2-2, with a weak D call TRBD1 (5 bases). Germline V CDR1 and CDR2: DFQATT, SNEGSKA (reference sequence). There are 14 residues in the CDR3. V lost 6 bases and J lost 1, with 12 bases in between. DNA for the CDR3: TGCAGTGCCCGGACCGGACAGAACACCGGGGAGCTGTTTTTT. Amino acids: CSARTGQNTGELFF.

This rearrangement joins TRBV24-1 to TRBJ2-6; perhaps TRBD1 as D (5 bases). Germline V lookup: CDR1 KGHDR, CDR2 SFDVKD. V was clipped by 4 bases and J by 4 bases, with 10 bases between them. This CDR3 has 15 amino acids. CDR3 bases: TGTGCCACCAGTGAAGAAGGGGTCGGGGCCAACGTCCTGACTTTC. This encodes CATSEEGVGANVLTF.

This rearrangement joins TRBV6-1 to TRBJ2-3; D is ambiguous. The V and J ends lost 6 bases and 6 bases respectively, with 10 bases between them. Germline V gene lookup returns CDR1 MNHNS and CDR2 SASEGT. CDR3 length: 12 amino acids. This CDR3 reads CASSPRPDTQYF. The CDR3, as DNA: TGTGCCAGCAGCCCCCGGCCGGATACGCAGTATTTT.

V usage is TRBV12-3 or TRBV12-4 and J usage is TRBJ1-5; the D is unclear. V lost 3 bases, J lost 0 bases, and 3 bases lay in between. The CDR3 runs 13 residues. CDR3 nucleotides: TGTGCCAGCAGTTTGAATAGCAATCAGCCCCAGCATTTT. Residues: CASSLNSNQPQHF.

This clonotype was counted between two and nine times. The CDR3 nucleotides are TGTGCCAGCAGCCTAGGGGGCGGGCGGCAGCCCCAGCATTTT. Residues: CASSLGGGRQPQHF. The genes are TRBV28 and TRBJ1-5, with TRBD1 matching over 7 bases. Looked up from germline, CDR1 is MDHEN and CDR2 is SYDVKM. The CDR3 is 14 residues long. Germline trimming cut 6 bases from V and 7 bases from J; bases unmatched to any gene: 9.

The chain employs TRBV7-6 and TRBJ2-2; TRBD1 or TRBD2 may be the D gene (5 bases each). Germline values: CDR1 SGHVS, CDR2 FNYEAQ. With 3 bases removed from V and 5 bases from J, the gap between germline ends came to 7 bases. The CDR3 runs to 13 residues. The CDR3 spells CASSFGTTGELFF. Written as DNA, the CDR3 is TGTGCCAGCAGCTTCGGGACGACCGGGGAGCTGTTTTTT.

This chain links TRBV7-3 with TRBJ1-2; TRBD1 aligns across 10 bases. The length of the CDR3 is 13 residues. The germline V gene encodes CDR1 SGHTA and CDR2 FQGTGA. The junction had 1 base not matched to a gene; V was cut back by 5 bases and J by 4 bases. The CDR3 DNA reads TGTGCCAGCAGCCGGGACAGGGGCTATGGCTACACCTTC. It yields the protein CASSRDRGYGYTF. The whole variable domain, remainder taken from reference TRBV7-3 and TRBJ1-2, is GAGVSQTPSNKVTEKGKYVELRCDPISGHTALYWYRQSLGQGPEFLIYFQGTGAADDSGLPNDRFFAVRPEGSVSTLKIQRTERGDSAVYLCASSRDRGYGYTFGSGTRLTVV.

In nucleotides, the CDR3 is TGCAGTGCTATATTAGGGTCTTACGAGCAGTACTTC. Encoded protein: CSAILGSYEQYF. This chain joins TRBV20-1 and TRBJ2-7; no definite D call. V was clipped by 4 bases and J by 4 bases, with 11 bases between them. The CDR3 runs 12 residues. CDR1 and CDR2 from the germline V gene are DFQATT and SNEGSKA (reference sequence).

This CDR3 reads CSALAGADNEQFF. The CDR3 DNA follows: TGCAGTGCTTTAGCGGGAGCGGACAATGAGCAGTTCTTC. The chain uses TRBV20-1 and TRBJ2-1, with TRBD2 matching over 9 bases. The germline gives CDR1 DFQATT, CDR2 SNEGSKA (reference sequence). V gave up 5 bases and J gave up 5 bases; unmatched junction bases: 4. The CDR3 is 13 amino acids.

The chain links TRBV19 to TRBJ2-2; D remains ambiguous. Germline loops: CDR1 LNHDA, CDR2 SQIVND (reference sequence). This CDR3 has 10 amino acids. The V and J ends lost 9 bases and 6 bases respectively, with 5 bases between them. The CDR3 DNA reads TGTGCCAGGCTAGCCGGGGAGCTGTTTTTT. It yields the protein CARLAGELFF.

This clonotype was recorded once. V and J are TRBV7-3 and TRBJ1-2; 10 bases agree with TRBD1. This CDR3 region has 15 residues. V dropped 3 bases and J dropped 8; count of bases not matched to a gene: 9. Germline V gene sequence: CDR1 SGHTA, CDR2 FQGTGA. CDR3 sequence reads: CASSFTRQGAKGYTF. The CDR3 DNA is TGTGCCAGCAGCTTTACAAGACAGGGGGCGAAAGGCTACACCTTC.

The rearrangement joins TRBV6-1 to TRBJ1-4; 10 bases are shared with TRBD1. V shed 1 base and J 8 bases; nucleotides not matched to a gene: 7. The CDR3 contains 16 residues. CDR1 is MNHNS, CDR2 SASEGT, per germline. The CDR3 DNA is TGTGCCAGCAGTGAAGTTGATGGGACAGGGGAGGAAAAACTGTTTTTT. Its protein product is CASSEVDGTGEEKLFF.

The rearrangement joins TRBV28 to TRBJ2-3, with 7 bases lining up with TRBD2. The CDR3 contains 16 residues. Germline V gene sequence: CDR1 MDHEN, CDR2 SYDVKM. After removal of 5 bases from V and 0 bases from J, the junction contained 8 bases not matched to a gene. CDR3: CASSTRLAVSTDTQYF. The CDR3 DNA sequence: TGTGCCAGCAGTACTCGGCTAGCGGTTAGCACAGATACGCAGTATTTT. The entire variable domain, with the rest obtained from reference TRBV28 and TRBJ2-3, is as follows: DVKVTQSSRYLVKRTGEKVFLECVQDMDHENMFWYRQDPGLGLRLIYFSYDVKMKEKGDIPEGYSVSREKKERFSLILESASTNQTSMYLCASSTRLAVSTDTQYFGPGTRLTVL.

The genes are TRBV2 and TRBJ2-7; TRBD2 matches 14 bases. CDR1 is SNHLY and CDR2 is FYNNEI in the germline V gene. The CDR3 spans 15 residues. J was trimmed by 6 bases and V by 5 bases; bases with no gene match: 6. The CDR3 loop reads CASSRKGLAGGEQYF. The CDR3 DNA sequence: TGTGCCAGCAGTAGAAAAGGACTAGCGGGAGGCGAGCAGTACTTC.